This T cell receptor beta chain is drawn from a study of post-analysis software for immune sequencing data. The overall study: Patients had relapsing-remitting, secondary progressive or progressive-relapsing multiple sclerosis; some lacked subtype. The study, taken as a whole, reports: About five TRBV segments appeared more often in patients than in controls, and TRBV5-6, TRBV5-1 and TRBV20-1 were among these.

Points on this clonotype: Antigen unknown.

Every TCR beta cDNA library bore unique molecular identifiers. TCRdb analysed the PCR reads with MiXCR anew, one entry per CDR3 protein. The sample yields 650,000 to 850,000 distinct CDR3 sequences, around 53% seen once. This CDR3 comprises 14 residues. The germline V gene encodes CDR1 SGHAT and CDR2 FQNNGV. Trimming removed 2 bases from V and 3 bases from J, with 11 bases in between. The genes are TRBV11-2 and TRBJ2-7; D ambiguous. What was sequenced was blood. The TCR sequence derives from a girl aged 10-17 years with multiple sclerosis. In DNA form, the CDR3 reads TGTGCCAGCAGCTTATTAGATCCCTACTACGAGCAGTACTTC. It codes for CASSLLDPYYEQYF.